The entry below describes one T cell receptor beta chain. The antigen this receptor binds is unknown. There are no base qualities to consult, and no much larger clone falls within one base. Whole blood was collected in K2EDTA tubes by collaborating institutions according to the institutions' own protocols. For TCRbeta analysis, collaborators shipped samples in one of three forms: frozen whole blood, isolated PBMCs, or DNA extracted from either of those sample types. The data are from a study of blood T cell repertoires in COVID-19 (TCRdb year 2020). For the study in its entirety: The collaborator samples originated in the United States, Italy and Spain and spanned the acute and convalescent phases of COVID-19. The material from the prospective study consisted of cDNA or gDNA derived from T cells, B-cell-depleted T cells, or PBMCs. Deeply sampled blood TCRbeta repertoires from subjects exposed to, actively infected with, or recovered from COVID-19 were included in the dataset. The repertoires were released in a freely available public database intended as a resource for research on the immune response to SARS-CoV-2. Samples were obtained from the ongoing ImmuneRACE study (first 160 participants) and from some 1,200 subjects provided by 6 global collaborators. Nearly every sample came with metadata listing a de-identified subject ID, COVID-19 status, age in years and sex. Where available, HLA class I and class II types were taken from metadata supplied by the sample provider and were not determined by assay-based typing. The research as a whole found: The amount of clinical and demographic metadata varied by source and participant and was provided uncurated.

The immunoSEQ Assay, a bias-controlled multiplex PCR, was used to amplify TCRbeta CDR3 regions from genomic DNA. On the authors' methods: Nucleated cell counts per sample were estimated from amplification of reference gene primers within the assay. To quantify the absolute abundance of each unique TCRbeta CDR3 rearrangement, sequence reads were collapsed and filtered. For each sample, productive Simpson clonality was calculated by taking the square root of Simpson's diversity index across productive rearrangements. TCRdb stores this immuneACCESS table with in-frame sequences only. Part of the clones is absent; in the studies checked, under half of the shortfall reflects unresolved V genes, and no reason is known for the rest. The D gene and trimming were derived from the DNA, and the V and J assignments and clone size from that table. The sample table lists 130,000 or so clones, about 89% of them with a count of one. Around 19% of the sample goes to the ten largest clones.

The sequenced material came from peripheral blood. This TCR was recovered from a man aged 45-65 years with active or convalescent COVID-19.

CDR3 loop: CASSVTGGATEKLFF. The DNA is TGTGCCAGCAGCGTGACAGGGGGCGCCACTGAAAAACTGTTTTTT. The chain is assembled from TRBV9 and TRBJ1-4, with TRBD1 matching 10 junction bases. Including cysteine and phenylalanine, the CDR3 has 15 amino acids. Solely the CDR3 DNA is kept, with 45 bases framed from the first base. Looking up the germline V gene yields CDR1 SGDLS and CDR2 YYNGEE. Trimming accounts for 2 bases at V and 7 bases at J, while the number of junction bases matched to no gene is 5.